One sample yielded the 27 T cell receptor beta chains listed below, sequenced in a study of T cells in Graves' hyperthyroidism and ophthalmopathy. From RNA transcripts, TCR beta CDR3 regions were amplified. The TCR CDR3 was amplified in a first-round RT-PCR using the HTBI primer set. TCRdb independently ran MiXCR on the multiplex PCR reads; one entry per CDR3 protein. The data show approximately 740,000 distinct CDR3 sequences, around 13% seen once. The sample consisted of blood. These TCRs come from a woman aged 18-29 years with Graves' hyperthyroidism.

On this clonotype: Its ends do not fully match the called genes, so a read error is possible. In nucleotides, the CDR3 is TGTGCCAGCAGTCCCCGGACGGTCTACCAAGAGACCCAATACTTC. This translates into CASSPRTVYQETQYF. V gene TRBV28 combines with J gene TRBJ2-5, with D unresolved. CDR3 size: 15 residues. Germline V gene sequence: CDR1 MDHEN, CDR2 SYDVKM.

This clonotype has ten or more counts. The chain recombines TRBV16 with TRBJ1-2; D gene ambiguous. Looked up from germline, CDR1 is KGHSY and CDR2 is FQNENV. The V end lost 0 bases, the J end lost 1 base, and 3 bases lay between the germline ends. This CDR3 comprises 13 residues. The CDR3 spells CASSQSVNYGYTF. CDR3 bases: TGTGCCAGCAGCCAATCAGTTAACTATGGCTACACCTTC.

This clonotype was counted only a few times. Its ends do not fully match the called genes, so a read error is possible. This chain connects TRBV15 to TRBJ1-2; tentative D call: TRBD1 (5 bases). The CDR3 totals 15 residues. Germline assignment: CDR1 LNHNV and CDR2 YYDKDF (reference sequence). CDR3 in amino acids: CVTSHPPTAYCGYTF. The CDR3 DNA follows: TGTGTCACCAGCCATCCCCCGACAGCTTATTGTGGCTACACCTTC.

A few counts support this clonotype. The chain joins TRBV19 to TRBJ2-7, with 7 bases lining up with TRBD1. CDR3 size: 16 residues. After removal of 5 bases from V and 3 bases from J, the junction contained 13 bases not matched to a gene. CDR1 and CDR2 from the germline V gene are LNHDA and SQIVND (reference sequence). CDR3 nucleotides: TGTGCCAGTAGTGCCCGCCGACAGGGAAGGGGCTACGAGCAGTACTTC. Its translation: CASSARRQGRGYEQYF.

This clonotype was detected ten times or more. The V gene is TRBV9, the J gene TRBJ2-7; D gene unclear. Germline-derived CDR1 and CDR2 are SGDLS and YYNGEE. V lost 0 bases, J lost 3 bases, and 7 bases lay in between. CDR3 length: 13 amino acids. This CDR3 is CASSVATDYEQYF. In DNA form, the CDR3 reads TGTGCCAGCAGCGTAGCTACAGACTACGAGCAGTACTTC. The full variable domain, its missing parts supplied by reference TRBV9 and TRBJ2-7, is DSGVTQTPKHLITATGQRVTLRCSPRSGDLSVYWYQQSLDQGLQFLIQYYNGEERAKGNILERFSAQQFPDLHSELNLSSLELGDSALYFCASSVATDYEQYFGPGTRLTVT.

At least ten counts were recorded for this clonotype. V gene TRBV5-1 combines with J gene TRBJ2-7; D may be TRBD2 (6 bases). Trimming left V 4 bases short and J 4 bases short, with 18 bases between. Germline values: CDR1 SGHRS, CDR2 YFSETQ. The CDR3 is 15 residues long. The CDR3 sequence: CASSPGGGLSYEQYF. The CDR3 nucleotides are TGCGCCAGCAGCCCGGGTGGAGGGCTCAGTTACGAGCAGTACTTC. The full variable domain, its missing parts supplied by reference TRBV5-1 and TRBJ2-7, is KAGVTQTPRYLIKTRGQQVTLSCSPISGHRSVSWYQQTPGQGLQFLFEYFSETQRNKGNFPGRFSGRQFSNSRSEMNVSTLELGDSALYLCASSPGGGLSYEQYFGPGTRLTVT.

This clonotype has a count of ten or more. The chain is built from TRBV7-3 and TRBJ2-1; TRBD2 aligns across 8 bases. V dropped 2 bases and J dropped 9; count of bases not matched to a gene: 9. Per germline, CDR1 SGHTA and CDR2 FQGTGA. The CDR3 consists of 15 residues. For the CDR3, the DNA is TGTGCCAGCAGCTTATCGTCGGGAGGGGTAGGTGAGCAGTTCTTC. Protein: CASSLSSGGVGEQFF.

The rearrangement joins TRBV6-1 to TRBJ2-7; D tentatively reads TRBD1 or TRBD2 (6 bases each). This CDR3 is built from 13 residues. The germline gives CDR1 MNHNS, CDR2 SASEGT. The CDR3 DNA is TGTGGTGTCCGGGGGCGAAGCTCCTACGAGCAGTACTTC. It encodes CGVRGRSSYEQYF.

About this clonotype: Possible read error: a much larger clone is one base away. The V gene is TRBV30, the J gene TRBJ2-2, with a weak D call TRBD2 (5 bases). The CDR3 consists of 11 residues. Germline CDR1 GTSNPN, CDR2 SVGIG (reference sequence). CDR3 residues: CAWGKTGEPFF. The CDR3 coding sequence is TGTGCCTGGGGAAAAACCGGGGAGCCGTTTTTT.

This clonotype was found many times. This chain uses TRBV12-3 or TRBV12-4 with TRBJ2-2; weak D call: TRBD2 (6 bases). V lost 1 base, J lost 3 bases, and 15 bases lay in between. CDR3 length: 17 amino acids. This CDR3 reads CASSLELLGLDTGELFF. DNA of the CDR3: TGTGCCAGCAGTTTAGAGTTGCTGGGACTGGACACCGGGGAGCTGTTTTTT.

A note on this clonotype: A read error may be the cause here, since a much bigger clone is one base away. In DNA form, the CDR3 reads TGTGCCAGCAGTGTCACGGGACAGGCATTCTCACCCCCCCACTTT. It encodes CASSVTGQAFSPPHF. The rearrangement links TRBV27 to TRBJ1-6, with TRBD1 matching 8 bases. Germline V gene lookup returns CDR1 MNHEY and CDR2 SMNVEV (reference sequence). The CDR3 consists of 15 residues.

This clonotype was picked up many times. CDR3 DNA: TGCAGTGCTTTGTTTAGTCACGGGAGGTCCTACAATGAGCAGTTCTTC. Protein: CSALFSHGRSYNEQFF. The chain employs TRBV20-1 and TRBJ2-1, with 7 bases aligning to TRBD2. The CDR3 is 16 residues long. The junction had 11 bases not matched to a gene; V was cut back by 5 bases and J by 1 base. CDR1 is DFQATT and CDR2 is SNEGSKA in the germline V gene (reference sequence).

This clonotype was seen at least ten times. The rearrangement joins TRBV18 to TRBJ2-5, with TRBD1 matching 7 bases. Unmatched junction bases numbered 2, after V lost 3 bases and J lost 1 base. Germline V lookup: CDR1 KGHSH, CDR2 LQKENI. The CDR3 is 14 residues long. DNA for the CDR3: TGTGCCAGCTCACCGGACAGGCCCCAAGAGACCCAGTACTTC. Translating gives CASSPDRPQETQYF.

Many counts were recorded for this clonotype. The chain recombines TRBV24-1 with TRBJ2-7; no firm D call. Germline V gene data show CDR1 as KGHDR and CDR2 as SFDVKD. The CDR3 loop spans 12 amino acids. With 4 bases removed from V and 7 bases from J, the gap between germline ends came to 10 bases. The CDR3 loop reads CATSESGREQYF. DNA of the CDR3: TGTGCCACCAGTGAATCGGGTCGGGAGCAGTACTTC.

This sequence joins TRBV3-1 and TRBJ1-5; the match to TRBD1 covers 9 bases. V lost 1 base to trimming and J lost 1 base; unmatched junction nucleotides: 14. Germline V gene data show CDR1 as LGHDT and CDR2 as YNNKEL (reference sequence). The length of the CDR3 is 20 residues. The CDR3 loop reads CASSQVWRDRVERSNQPQHF. The CDR3 DNA reads as TGTGCCAGCAGCCAAGTATGGCGGGACAGGGTTGAGAGAAGCAATCAGCCCCAGCATTTT. Combining the CDR3 with reference TRBV3-1 and TRBJ1-5 gives the whole variable domain DTAVSQTPKYLVTQMGNDKSIKCEQNLGHDTMYWYKQDSKKFLKIMFSYNNKELIINETVPNRFSPKSPDKAHLNLHINSLELGDSAVYFCASSQVWRDRVERSNQPQHFGDGTRLSIL.

The chain carries TRBV5-1 and TRBJ1-1; D uncertain. This CDR3 has 12 amino acids. Trimming cost V 5 bases and J 1 base, with 6 bases left between them. Germline CDR1 reads SGHRS; CDR2 reads YFSETQ. The CDR3 DNA follows: TGCGCCAGCAGGGTAGGGAACACTGAAGCTTTCTTT. Its protein product is CASRVGNTEAFF.

Points on this clonotype: A read error may produce the germline difference seen at one junction end. This chain joins TRBV4-1 and TRBJ2-7, with TRBD2 identical over 13 bases. The germline V gene has CDR1 MGHRA and CDR2 YSYEKL. The CDR3 consists of 15 residues. CDR3 nucleotides: TGCGCCAGCAGCCCTCGGACTAGCGGGGGTAACGAGCAGCACTTC. This gives the protein CASSPRTSGGNEQHF.

Concerning this clonotype itself: Given a much more abundant clone one base away, this may be a read error. In this CDR3 the conserved last residue, phenylalanine or tryptophan, is missing, so a read error is likely. The V call is TRBV2, the J call TRBJ1-5; no firm D call. CDR3 size: 12 residues. Germline V gene data show CDR1 as SNHLY and CDR2 as FYNNEI. Trimming took off 0 bases at V and 7 bases at J, with 4 bases between the two ends. The CDR3 nucleotides are TGTGCCAGCAGTGAAGCGCAGCAGCCCCAGCATTCT. Its translation is CASSEAQQPQHS.

This clonotype was picked up many times. The chain recombines TRBV4-3 with TRBJ1-2; the match to TRBD1 covers 8 bases. CDR1 LGHNA and CDR2 YSLEER come from the germline V gene. CDR3 length: 17 residues. V lost 0 bases and J lost 1; bases outside the gene matches: 7. CDR3: CASSQDVRGHLNYGYTF. CDR3 sequence (DNA): TGCGCCAGCAGCCAAGATGTCAGGGGGCACCTTAACTATGGCTACACCTTC.

This clonotype was picked up a small number of times. The CDR3 is CASSPPPGEPQHF. CDR3 sequence (DNA): TGTGCCAGCAGCCCGCCCCCGGGAGAGCCCCAGCATTTT. The rearrangement joins TRBV12-3 or TRBV12-4 to TRBJ1-5; D unclear. Trimming left V 6 bases short and J 8 bases short, with 14 bases between. The CDR3 contains 13 residues.

This rearrangement joins TRBV7-9 to TRBJ2-1; 9 bases are a match to TRBD1. V trimming: 5 bases; J trimming: 3 bases; junction bases outside the gene matches: 5. CDR1 is SEHNR, CDR2 FQNEAQ, per germline (reference sequence). The CDR3 sequence is 15 residues long. The CDR3: CASSPSGQGYNEQFF. CDR3 sequence (DNA): TGTGCCAGCAGCCCCTCGGGACAGGGCTACAATGAGCAGTTCTTC. The whole variable domain, filled in from reference TRBV7-9 and TRBJ2-1, reads DTGVSQNPRHKITKRGQNVTFRCDPISEHNRLYWYRQTLGQGPEFLTYFQNEAQLEKSRLLSDRFSAERPKGSFSTLEIQRTEQGDSAMYLCASSPSGQGYNEQFFGPGTRLTVL.

This clonotype was detected only a few times. The chain is built from TRBV19 and TRBJ1-4; TRBD1 might be the D (5 bases). The V end was cut by 6 bases, the J end by 7 bases, with 15 bases between. CDR3 length equals 14 residues. CDR1 is LNHDA and CDR2 is SQIVND in the germline V gene (reference sequence). The CDR3 sequence is CASRYRGASEKLFF. In DNA form, the CDR3 reads TGTGCCAGTAGATACAGAGGGGCGTCTGAAAAACTGTTTTTT. Full variable domain (rest looked up from reference TRBV19 and TRBJ1-4): DGGITQSPKYLFRKEGQNVTLSCEQNLNHDAMYWYRQDPGQGLRLIYYSQIVNDFQKGDIAEGYSVSREKKESFPLTVTSAQKNPTAFYLCASRYRGASEKLFFGSGTQLSVL.

The chain employs TRBV7-9 and TRBJ1-1; D gene ambiguous. Germline V gene lookup returns CDR1 SEHNR and CDR2 FQNEAQ (reference sequence). The CDR3 runs to 14 residues. V dropped 6 bases and J dropped 0 bases, with 11 bases sitting between them. Here the CDR3 DNA reads TGTGCCAGCAGATCGGACGGTTTGAACACTGAAGCTTTCTTT. This encodes CASRSDGLNTEAFF.

This clonotype was recorded many times. The rearrangement joins TRBV7-2 to TRBJ2-3, with 7 bases aligning to TRBD1. Germline CDR1 SGHTA, CDR2 FQGNSA. The CDR3 spans 16 residues. The trim removed 5 bases at V and 4 bases at J, leaving 12 bases unmatched. The CDR3 coding sequence is TGTGCCAGCAGCACCCAGGCGTGGCAGGGGGCAGATACGCAGTATTTT. Protein sequence: CASSTQAWQGADTQYF.

This clonotype has a handful of counts. The CDR3 DNA is TGTGCCTGGAGTGTACGGAGAGGCGGGGGCAACCGCTATAATTCACCCCTCCACTTT. It encodes CAWSVRRGGGNRYNSPLHF. The rearrangement uses TRBV30 and TRBJ1-6, with D possibly TRBD1 on 6 matching bases. The CDR3 loop spans 19 amino acids. Trimming shortened V by 0 bases and J by 3 bases, and 21 bases separated the two germline ends. Germline V gives CDR1 GTSNPN, CDR2 SVGIG (reference sequence).

This clonotype has ten or more counts. The genes are TRBV28 and TRBJ1-6, with TRBD1 matching 7 bases. The CDR3 sequence is 16 residues long. J gave up 7 bases and V 7 bases, and 13 bases lay outside the gene matches. Germline loops: CDR1 MDHEN, CDR2 SYDVKM. CDR3 sequence (DNA): TGTGCCAGCACCATGGCTTTGGACAGGATAAATTCACCCCTCCACTTT. Amino acids: CASTMALDRINSPLHF.

This clonotype was recorded at least ten times. The chain recombines TRBV18 with TRBJ2-1; D remains unclear. The V gene's germline CDR1 is KGHSH and CDR2 LQKENI. V dropped 0 bases and J dropped 8 bases, with 14 bases sitting between them. This CDR3 has 15 residues. CDR3 loop: CASSPPELVGDEQFF. The CDR3 bases are TGTGCCAGCTCACCACCGGAGCTAGTTGGCGATGAGCAGTTCTTC.